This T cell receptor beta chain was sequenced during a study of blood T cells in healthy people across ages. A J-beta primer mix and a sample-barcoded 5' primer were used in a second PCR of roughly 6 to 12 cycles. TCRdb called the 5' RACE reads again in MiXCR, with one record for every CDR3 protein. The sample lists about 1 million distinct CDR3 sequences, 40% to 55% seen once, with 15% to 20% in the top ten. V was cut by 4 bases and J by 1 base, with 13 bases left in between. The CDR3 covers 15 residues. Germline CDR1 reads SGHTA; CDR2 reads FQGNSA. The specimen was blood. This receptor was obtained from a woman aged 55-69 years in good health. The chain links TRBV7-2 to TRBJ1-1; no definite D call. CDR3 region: CASSSPGRWNTEAFF. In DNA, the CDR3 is TGTGCCAGCAGCTCCCCAGGAAGATGGAACACTGAAGCTTTCTTT. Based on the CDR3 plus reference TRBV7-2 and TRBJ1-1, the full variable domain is GAGVSQSPSNKVTEKGKDVELRCDPISGHTALYWYRQSLGQGLEFLIYFQGNSAPDKSGLPSDRFSAERTGGSVSTLTIQRTQQEDSAVYLCASSSPGRWNTEAFFGQGTRLTVV.